This T cell receptor beta chain originates from a study of graft-versus-host responses after intestinal transplantation. On the study more broadly: Grafts that recipients had were multivisceral, liver-intestinal, or isolated intestinal transplants. Every transplant recipient was induced with anti-thymocyte globulin, then maintained on tacrolimus and steroids for around 3 years. General observations from the study: Early declines in HvG clones that occurred post-transplant were associated with peak circulating GvH clone levels. Some GvH clones appeared in ileal mucosa or blood before recipient bone marrow.

Sequencing was performed with immunoSEQ multiplex PCR; in TCRdb, only in-frame clones are kept and a portion is missing. The data show roughly 25,000 clones, 90% to 95% seen once. The germline V and J ends were trimmed by 3 bases and 9 bases, with 21 bases remaining between them. Looked up from germline, CDR1 is LNHDA and CDR2 is SQIVND (reference sequence). CDR3 length equals 17 residues. To note about this clone: Its specificity is not known.

V gene TRBV19 combines with J gene TRBJ1-6, with no clear D. The sample here was PBMCs, taken 30 days after intestinal transplant. The receptor comes from a human patient who received an intestinal transplant, so some T cells may come from the graft donor. The CDR3 DNA sequence: TGTGCCAGTAGTATTTATGGCGAGGTTTACAGTAGTTCACCCCTCCACTTT. This sequence encodes CASSIYGEVYSSSPLHF.